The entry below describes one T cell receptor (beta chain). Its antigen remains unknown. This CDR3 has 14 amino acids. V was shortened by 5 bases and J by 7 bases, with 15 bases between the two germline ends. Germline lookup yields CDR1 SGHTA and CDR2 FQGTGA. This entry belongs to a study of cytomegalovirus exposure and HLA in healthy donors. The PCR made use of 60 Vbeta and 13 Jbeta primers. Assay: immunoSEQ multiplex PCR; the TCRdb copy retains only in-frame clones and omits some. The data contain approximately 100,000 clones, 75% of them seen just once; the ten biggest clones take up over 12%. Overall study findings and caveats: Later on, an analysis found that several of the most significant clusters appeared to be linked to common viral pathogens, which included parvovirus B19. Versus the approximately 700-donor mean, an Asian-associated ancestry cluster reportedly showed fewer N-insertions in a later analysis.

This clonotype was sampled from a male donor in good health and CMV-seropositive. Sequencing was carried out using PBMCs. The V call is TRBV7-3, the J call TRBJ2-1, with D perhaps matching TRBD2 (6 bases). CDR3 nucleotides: TGTGCCAGCAGCCTCCCGGGGGTGGAGAATGAGCAGTTCTTC. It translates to CASSLPGVENEQFF. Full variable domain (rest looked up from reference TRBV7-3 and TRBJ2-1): GAGVSQTPSNKVTEKGKYVELRCDPISGHTALYWYRQSLGQGPEFLIYFQGTGAADDSGLPNDRFFAVRPEGSVSTLKIQRTERGDSAVYLCASSLPGVENEQFFGPGTRLTVL.